What follows are 32 T cell receptor beta chains derived from one specimen sequenced in a study of cytomegalovirus exposure and HLA in healthy donors. Libraries were prepared by immunoSEQ multiplex PCR; TCRdb keeps only in-frame clonotypes and omits some of them. The sample includes 100,000 to 150,000 clones, 85% to 95% seen only once; the top ten take over 1%. The sample taken for sequencing was PBMCs. These receptors were taken from a woman aged 18-29 years in good health and CMV-seronegative.

This clone was seen a single time. The chain couples TRBV11-1 to TRBJ2-5; D ambiguous. Germline CDR1 reads SGHAT; CDR2 reads FQDESV (reference sequence). The germline V and J ends were trimmed by 5 bases and 6 bases, with 10 bases remaining between them. The length of the CDR3 is 12 residues. This CDR3 is CASSDMRKTQYF. For the CDR3, the DNA is TGTGCCAGCAGCGATATGAGGAAGACCCAGTACTTC.

The chain combines TRBV4-2 with TRBJ1-5, with TRBD1 matching 10 bases. Per the germline V gene, CDR1 is LGHNA and CDR2 is YNFKEQ. V trimming: 1 base; J trimming: 3 bases; junction bases outside the gene matches: 9. This CDR3 contains 18 residues. CDR3 coding DNA: TGTGCCAGCAGCCAAGGGCGGGGACAGGGGACTTACAATCAGCCCCAGCATTTT. Protein sequence: CASSQGRGQGTYNQPQHF.

The CDR3 spells CASSSDKQLSYEQYF. CDR3 DNA sequence: TGTGCCAGCAGTTCTGATAAACAGCTCTCCTACGAGCAGTACTTC. V is TRBV7-9 and J is TRBJ2-7; no firm D call. Trimming pared 6 bases from V and 0 bases from J, leaving 15 bases between. Germline V gene data show CDR1 as SEHNR and CDR2 as FQNEAQ (reference sequence). The CDR3 is 15 amino acids.

The chain is built from TRBV4-1 and TRBJ2-1; TRBD2 agrees at 9 bases. This CDR3 has 17 residues. Germline CDR1 MGHRA, CDR2 YSYEKL. The V and J ends lost 4 bases and 2 bases, in that order; junction bases with no gene match: 9. CDR3: CASSPPPIAGAYNEQFF. In DNA, the CDR3 is TGCGCCAGCAGCCCCCCGCCTATAGCGGGAGCCTACAATGAGCAGTTCTTC.

The rearrangement links TRBV7-8 to TRBJ2-5, with TRBD2 identical over 8 bases. Trimming cost V 8 bases and J 5 bases; bases outside gene matches: 22. CDR1 and CDR2 from the germline V gene are SGHVS and FQNEAQ. The CDR3 loop spans 18 amino acids. The DNA of the CDR3 is TGTGCCAGCTCCATGAGTGCCCCCGGGACTAGTTTTGGTGAGACCCAGTACTTC. Its protein product is CASSMSAPGTSFGETQYF.

The chain links TRBV9 to TRBJ2-7, with D uncertain. The CDR3 covers 13 residues. Germline CDR1 is SGDLS and CDR2 is YYNGEE. The V end lost 4 bases, the J end lost 5 bases, and 13 bases lay between the germline ends. For the CDR3, the DNA is TGTGCCAGCAGCCCCCGCCTAGACCACGAGCAGTACTTC. Its protein product is CASSPRLDHEQYF. The full variable domain, its missing parts supplied by reference TRBV9 and TRBJ2-7, is DSGVTQTPKHLITATGQRVTLRCSPRSGDLSVYWYQQSLDQGLQFLIQYYNGEERAKGNILERFSAQQFPDLHSELNLSSLELGDSALYFCASSPRLDHEQYFGPGTRLTVT.

This chain uses TRBV9 with TRBJ2-7; 9 nucleotides agree with TRBD2. V lost 0 bases, J lost 6 bases, and 7 bases stayed unmatched. Germline CDR1 and CDR2: SGDLS and YYNGEE. CDR3 length: 15 residues. This CDR3 reads CASSVGGLAGSEQYF. DNA for the CDR3: TGTGCCAGCAGCGTAGGAGGTCTAGCGGGATCCGAGCAGTACTTC.

V gene TRBV30 combines with J gene TRBJ1-2, with D tentatively TRBD1 (6 bases). This CDR3 contains 13 residues. The V end was cut by 1 base, the J end by 5 bases, with 11 bases between. Germline V CDR1 and CDR2: GTSNPN, SVGIG (reference sequence). CDR3 nucleotides: TGTGCCTGGAGTGGACAGGACGAATATGGCTACACCTTC. Amino acid sequence: CAWSGQDEYGYTF.

V is TRBV6-1 and J is TRBJ2-3; 8 bases are shared with TRBD1. V gave up 8 bases and J gave up 3 bases; unmatched junction bases: 7. CDR3 size: 14 residues. Germline V lookup: CDR1 MNHNS, CDR2 SASEGT. CDR3 in DNA: TGTGCCAGCGCACCGGGACAGGTTACAGATACGCAGTATTTT. The encoded protein is CASAPGQVTDTQYF.

The chain has TRBV7-9 and TRBJ2-2; the match to TRBD2 covers 11 bases. The CDR3 extends over 17 amino acids. Per the germline V gene, CDR1 is SEHNR and CDR2 is FQNEAQ (reference sequence). V was pared by 2 bases and J by 5 bases, with 7 bases of the junction left unmatched. The DNA for the CDR3 is TGTGCCAGCAGCTTAAGTGCTAGCGGGGGGACTACCGGGGAGCTGTTTTTT. Its protein product is CASSLSASGGTTGELFF.

The gene calls are TRBV30 and TRBJ2-5; maybe TRBD2 (5 bases). This CDR3 contains 13 residues. CDR1 is GTSNPN, CDR2 SVGIG, per germline (reference sequence). Trimming shortened V by 5 bases and J by 4 bases, and 14 bases separated the two germline ends. This CDR3 is CAWELVSGETQYF. The DNA of the CDR3 is TGTGCCTGGGAACTAGTATCGGGAGAGACCCAGTACTTC.

The V and J genes are TRBV27 and TRBJ1-4; the match to TRBD1 covers 10 bases. J was trimmed by 8 bases and V by 5 bases; bases with no gene match: 8. Germline-derived CDR1 and CDR2 are MNHEY and SMNVEV (reference sequence). The length of the CDR3 is 15 residues. CDR3 nucleotide sequence: TGTGCCAGCAGTCCCTGGGACAGGGGTGGAGAAAAACTGTTTTTT. This translates into CASSPWDRGGEKLFF.

The chain joins TRBV27 to TRBJ2-7; perhaps TRBD2 as D (5 bases). Germline V CDR1 and CDR2: MNHEY, SMNVEV (reference sequence). The V gene lost 4 bases and the J gene lost 6 bases, with 13 bases spanning the gap. The CDR3 is 13 residues long. CDR3 in amino acids: CASSSNIGSEQYF. CDR3 coding DNA: TGTGCCAGCAGTTCAAATATAGGGAGCGAGCAGTACTTC.

This rearrangement joins TRBV25-1 to TRBJ2-1; the match to TRBD1 covers 8 bases. V lost 6 bases to trimming and J lost 12 bases; unmatched junction nucleotides: 7. This CDR3 is 12 amino acids long. CDR1 is MGHDK, CDR2 SYGVNS, per germline. The CDR3 DNA reads as TGTGCCAGCAGCCAGGGGGCAATCGGGCAGTTCTTC. Amino acid sequence: CASSQGAIGQFF.

This clone was picked up one time. The chain recombines TRBV6-1 with TRBJ1-2, with D perhaps TRBD1 (6 bases). V was pared by 2 bases and J by 2 bases, with 18 bases between. Germline lookup yields CDR1 MNHNS and CDR2 SASEGT. The CDR3 contains 17 residues. This CDR3 reads CASSESHGGGPNYGYTF. Written as DNA, the CDR3 is TGTGCCAGCAGTGAATCGCACGGGGGGGGCCCGAACTATGGCTACACCTTC.

The chain couples TRBV6-1 to TRBJ2-1; the D gene is possibly TRBD2 (6 bases). V was shortened by 6 bases and J by 9 bases, with 18 bases between the two germline ends. The germline V gene has CDR1 MNHNS and CDR2 SASEGT. This CDR3 has 14 residues. This CDR3 is CASSETTSFGEQFF. As DNA, the CDR3 is TGTGCCAGCAGCGAGACAACTAGCTTTGGTGAGCAGTTCTTC.

The CDR3 reads CASSLWRGGADTQYF. Written as DNA, the CDR3 is TGTGCCAGCAGTTTATGGCGGGGGGGGGCAGATACGCAGTATTTT. The J gene is TRBJ2-3, the V gene TRBV28; TRBD2 matches 9 bases. This CDR3 has 15 residues. The ends lost 0 bases at V and 4 bases at J; junction bases unmatched: 2. The germline CDR1 and CDR2 sequences are MDHEN and SYDVKM.

This chain joins TRBV28 and TRBJ2-7; possible D gene TRBD1, 6 bases. Trimming took off 6 bases at V and 6 bases at J, with 24 bases between the two ends. The CDR3 consists of 16 residues. CDR1 is MDHEN, CDR2 SYDVKM, per germline. The CDR3 here is CASSPMIQGRIIEQYF. For the CDR3, the DNA is TGTGCCAGCAGCCCTATGATACAGGGTCGGATAATCGAGCAGTACTTC.

The chain couples TRBV11-1 to TRBJ2-3, with 11 bases aligning to TRBD2. The CDR3 length is 16 residues. Germline V gene lookup returns CDR1 SGHAT and CDR2 FQDESV (reference sequence). V was clipped by 5 bases and J by 0 bases; unmatched bases: 4. The CDR3 coding sequence is TGTGCCAGCAGCCCAGGGACTAGCGGAAGCACAGATACGCAGTATTTT. This codes for CASSPGTSGSTDTQYF.

The CDR3 loop is CASSLRTGVGANVLTF. In DNA form, the CDR3 reads TGCGCCAGCAGCCTCCGGACAGGGGTTGGGGCCAACGTCCTGACTTTC. The chain combines TRBV5-1 with TRBJ2-6; TRBD1 agrees at 9 bases. The V gene end was trimmed by 4 bases and the J gene end by 3 bases; junction bases not matched to a gene: 5. The CDR3 extends over 16 amino acids. Germline V gene lookup returns CDR1 SGHRS and CDR2 YFSETQ.

This rearrangement joins TRBV28 to TRBJ2-2; the D gene is possibly TRBD1 (6 bases). The CDR3 length is 14 residues. The germline gives CDR1 MDHEN, CDR2 SYDVKM. V lost 7 bases and J 0 bases, leaving 9 bases between the germline ends. CDR3 nucleotides: TGTGCCAGCACGACAGGTGCGAACACCGGGGAGCTGTTTTTT. As protein: CASTTGANTGELFF. Full variable domain (missing parts from reference TRBV28 and TRBJ2-2): DVKVTQSSRYLVKRTGEKVFLECVQDMDHENMFWYRQDPGLGLRLIYFSYDVKMKEKGDIPEGYSVSREKKERFSLILESASTNQTSMYLCASTTGANTGELFFGEGSRLTVL.

The V and J genes are TRBV15 and TRBJ2-7, with 10 bases lining up with TRBD2. Germline assignment: CDR1 LNHNV and CDR2 YYDKDF (reference sequence). CDR3 length equals 16 residues. Trimming at V came to 6 bases and at J to 0 bases, leaving 8 bases not matched to a gene. The DNA for the CDR3 is TGTGCCACCAGTGACCCCGGGACTAGCGACTCCTACGAGCAGTACTTC. This encodes CATSDPGTSDSYEQYF.

V and J are TRBV29-1 and TRBJ2-7; D is unresolved. This CDR3 is 12 amino acids long. Trimming stripped 6 bases from V and 0 bases from J, with 9 bases between. CDR1 and CDR2 from the germline V gene are SQVTM and ANQGSEA. CDR3 nucleotide sequence: TGCAGCGTCCGTGAACTCTCCTACGAGCAGTACTTC. Its translation: CSVRELSYEQYF.

The chain joins TRBV28 to TRBJ1-2; D might be TRBD1 (6 bases). Trimming left V 10 bases short and J 2 bases short, with 14 bases between. CDR1 and CDR2 from the germline V gene are MDHEN and SYDVKM. This CDR3 spans 13 amino acids. The CDR3, as DNA: TGTGCCACCCGGGACATTTTAAACTATGGCTACACCTTC. Translation gives CATRDILNYGYTF.

The chain carries TRBV7-3 and TRBJ2-7; 8 bases map to TRBD2. Germline lookup yields CDR1 SGHTA and CDR2 FQGTGA. V shed 2 bases and J 4 bases; nucleotides not matched to a gene: 7. This CDR3 has 15 residues. The CDR3 loop is CASSLAGGMIYEQYF. Written as DNA, the CDR3 is TGTGCCAGCAGCTTAGCGGGAGGCATGATTTACGAGCAGTACTTC.

The CDR3 region is CASSDSPDQPQHF. DNA of the CDR3: TGTGCCAGCAGCGACAGCCCCGATCAGCCCCAGCATTTT. This rearrangement joins TRBV9 to TRBJ1-5, with no clear D. V was pared by 3 bases and J by 5 bases, with 9 bases between. Germline CDR1 is SGDLS and CDR2 is YYNGEE. This CDR3 comprises 13 residues.

As for this clone: At the DNA level, this CDR3 is encoded by other sequences in the same sample as well. V usage is TRBV28 and J usage is TRBJ1-5, with TRBD1 matching 7 bases. The CDR3 is 14 residues long. CDR1 and CDR2 (germline): MDHEN, SYDVKM. The V segment lost 2 bases and the J segment 5 bases; nucleotides outside the gene matches: 3. The CDR3: CASSLGGGDQPQHF. In nucleotides, the CDR3 is TGTGCCAGCAGTTTAGGAGGGGGCGATCAGCCCCAGCATTTT.

This chain uses TRBV29-1 with TRBJ2-7; 8 bases map to TRBD1. Trimming at V came to 5 bases and at J to 3 bases, leaving 12 bases not matched to a gene. The CDR3 runs 15 residues. The germline gives CDR1 SQVTM, CDR2 ANQGSEA. CDR3 coding DNA: TGCAGCGTTAAGTGGCGACCGGGACAGGACTACGAGCAGTACTTC. Its translation: CSVKWRPGQDYEQYF.

Here the CDR3 reads CASSLPGGNTEAFF. CDR3 nucleotide sequence: TGCGCCAGCAGCTTGCCAGGAGGGAACACTGAAGCTTTCTTT. This chain joins TRBV5-1 and TRBJ1-1; D remains unclear. CDR1 and CDR2 from the germline V gene are SGHRS and YFSETQ. The V gene lost 1 base and the J gene lost 1 base, with 8 bases spanning the gap. The CDR3 is 14 amino acids. Complete variable domain (other parts from reference TRBV5-1 and TRBJ1-1): KAGVTQTPRYLIKTRGQQVTLSCSPISGHRSVSWYQQTPGQGLQFLFEYFSETQRNKGNFPGRFSGRQFSNSRSEMNVSTLELGDSALYLCASSLPGGNTEAFFGQGTRLTVV.

The chain carries TRBV5-6 and TRBJ1-1; D call uncertain. V shed 2 bases and J shed 6 bases, with 8 bases lying between them. The length of the CDR3 is 12 residues. In germline, CDR1 is SGHDT, CDR2 YYEEEE. The CDR3 protein is CASSFIRAEAFF. Here the CDR3 DNA reads TGTGCCAGCAGCTTTATCCGCGCTGAAGCTTTCTTT.

The chain employs TRBV5-1 and TRBJ2-7; TRBD2 aligns across 9 bases. CDR3 length: 15 residues. V shed 5 bases and J 2 bases; nucleotides not matched to a gene: 8. The germline V gene encodes CDR1 SGHRS and CDR2 YFSETQ. Written as DNA, the CDR3 is TGCGCCAGCAGGGGCCTAGCGGGACCCACCTACGAGCAGTACTTC. Its protein product is CASRGLAGPTYEQYF. The full variable domain, in which reference TRBV5-1 and TRBJ2-7 provide the parts outside the CDR3, is KAGVTQTPRYLIKTRGQQVTLSCSPISGHRSVSWYQQTPGQGLQFLFEYFSETQRNKGNFPGRFSGRQFSNSRSEMNVSTLELGDSALYLCASRGLAGPTYEQYFGPGTRLTVT.

The CDR3 reads CASSLEGHLNTEAFF. CDR3 in DNA: TGCGCCAGCAGCTTGGAGGGACACTTGAACACTGAAGCTTTCTTT. This sequence joins TRBV5-1 and TRBJ1-1; tentative D call: TRBD1 (6 bases). Per the germline V gene, CDR1 is SGHRS and CDR2 is YFSETQ. Trimming removed 0 bases at V and 0 bases at J, with 9 bases between. This CDR3 region has 15 residues.